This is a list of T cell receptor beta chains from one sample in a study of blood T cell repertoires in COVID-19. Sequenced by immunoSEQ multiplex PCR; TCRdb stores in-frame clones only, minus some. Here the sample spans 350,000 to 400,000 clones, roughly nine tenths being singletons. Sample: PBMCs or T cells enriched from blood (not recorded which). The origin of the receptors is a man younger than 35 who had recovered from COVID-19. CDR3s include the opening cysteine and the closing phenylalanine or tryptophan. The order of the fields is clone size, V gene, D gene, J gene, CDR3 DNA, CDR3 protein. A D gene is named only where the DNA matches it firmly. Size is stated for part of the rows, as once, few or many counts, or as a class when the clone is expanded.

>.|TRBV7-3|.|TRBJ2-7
TGTGCCAGCAGCTCCGGACTCCCCTCCTACGAGCAGTACTTC
CASSSGLPSYEQYF
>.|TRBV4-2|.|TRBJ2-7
TGTGCCAGCAGCCAAGATTCAAACGGGGTGAGCTCCTACGAGCAGTACTTC
CASSQDSNGVSSYEQYF
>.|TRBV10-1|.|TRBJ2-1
TGCGCCAGCAGTGGAGGGTTCTCCTACAATGAGCAGTTCTTC
CASSGGFSYNEQFF
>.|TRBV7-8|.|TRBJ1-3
TGTGCCAGCAGCCCTATCCCCACAGCTGGAAACACCATATATTTT
CASSPIPTAGNTIYF
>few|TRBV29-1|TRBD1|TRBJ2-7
TGCAGCGTTAACAGGGGGCCGAACGAGCAGTACTTC
CSVNRGPNEQYF
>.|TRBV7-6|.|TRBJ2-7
TGTGCCAGCAGCTTATGGGAGATCAACGAGCAGTACTTC
CASSLWEINEQYF
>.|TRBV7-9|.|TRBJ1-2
TGTGCCAGCAGCTTACCCGCGACAGGCGGATCCTATGGCTACACCTTC
CASSLPATGGSYGYTF
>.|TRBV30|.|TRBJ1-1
TGTGCCTGGACTAGACACGGGATGAACACTGAAGCTTTCTTT
CAWTRHGMNTEAFF
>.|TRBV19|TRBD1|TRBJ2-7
TGTGCCAGTAGTATGGGGACAGGGGGTAGCGAGCAGTACTTC
CASSMGTGGSEQYF
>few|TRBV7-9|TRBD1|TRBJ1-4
TGTGCCAGCAGCTTGGGACAGGGTAGGAATGAAAAACTGTTTTTT
CASSLGQGRNEKLFF
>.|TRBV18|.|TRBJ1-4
TGTGCCAGCTCACCCAGGGATGAAAAACTGTTTTTT
CASSPRDEKLFF
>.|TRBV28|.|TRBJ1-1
TGTGCCAGCAGTTTGGGGAGCCTAGAAGCGGCTTTCTTT
CASSLGSLEAAFF
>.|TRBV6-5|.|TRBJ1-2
TGTGCCACCGAGGGAGATAACTATGGCTACACCTTC
CATEGDNYGYTF
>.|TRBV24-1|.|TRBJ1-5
TGTGCCACCAGTACGCGAGGAGGTATTAGCAATCAGCCCCAGCATTTT
CATSTRGGISNQPQHF
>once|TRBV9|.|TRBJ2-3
TGTGCCAGCAAGGAAGGCGGGGCGAGTACAGATACGCAGTATTTT
CASKEGGASTDTQYF
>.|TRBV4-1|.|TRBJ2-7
TGCGCCAGCAGCCAAGGACTAGATACCTACGAGCAGTACTTC
CASSQGLDTYEQYF
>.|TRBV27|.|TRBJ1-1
TGTGCCAGCAGTTTATCGTGGACACCCCTAGGAGTCACTGAAGCTTTCTTT
CASSLSWTPLGVTEAFF
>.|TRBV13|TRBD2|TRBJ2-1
TGTGCCAGCAGCTTAGGCCGACTAGCGGGGCCTCTTTACAATGAGCAGTTCTTC
CASSLGRLAGPLYNEQFF
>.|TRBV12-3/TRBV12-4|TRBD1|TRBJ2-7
TGTGCCAGCAGTTCAGGGGGCGAGCAGTACTTC
CASSSGGEQYF
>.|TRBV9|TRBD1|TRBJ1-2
TGTGCCAGCAGAGGGACAGGGATGTTTGGGGAATATGGCTACACCTTC
CASRGTGMFGEYGYTF
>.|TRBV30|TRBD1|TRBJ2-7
TGTGCCTGGAGCTTGACAGGGGTGAGCCCCTACGAGCAGTACTTC
CAWSLTGVSPYEQYF
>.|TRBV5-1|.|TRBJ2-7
TGCGCCAGCAGCTTGTGGGTGACCGACCGGGGTAGGAAGCACGAGCAGTACTTC
CASSLWVTDRGRKHEQYF
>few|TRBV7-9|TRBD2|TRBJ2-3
TGTGCCAGCAGCCCACTTAGGGCGAGCGGGGGTACCAAAGATACGCAGTATTTT
CASSPLRASGGTKDTQYF
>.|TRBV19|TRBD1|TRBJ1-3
TGTGCCAGTACCCGGACAGGGGGTCTCTCTGGAAACACCATATATTTT
CASTRTGGLSGNTIYF
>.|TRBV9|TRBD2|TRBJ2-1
TGTGCCAGCAGCGTAGAAGGACTAGCTAACAATGAGCAGTTCTTC
CASSVEGLANNEQFF
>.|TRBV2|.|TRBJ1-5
TGTGCCAGCAGTGAAGCGCTAGGTCAGCCCCAGCATTTT
CASSEALGQPQHF
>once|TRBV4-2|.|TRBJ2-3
TGTGCCAGCAGCCAAGATTTTGGCCGCCATGATACGCAGTATTTT
CASSQDFGRHDTQYF
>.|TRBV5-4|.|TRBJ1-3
TGTGCCAGCAGCTTCGGAGGGTCTGGAAACACCATATATTTT
CASSFGGSGNTIYF
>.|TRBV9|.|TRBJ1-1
TGTGCCAGCAGCGTCAGTCCTCAGAACACTGAAGCTTTCTTT
CASSVSPQNTEAFF
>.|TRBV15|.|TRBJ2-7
TGTGCCACCAGCAGAGATATCCTAGTAAAGGACGAGCAGTACTTC
CATSRDILVKDEQYF
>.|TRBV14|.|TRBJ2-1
TGTGCCAGCAGCCAAGTGACAGAACGATCCTACAATGAGCAGTTCTTC
CASSQVTERSYNEQFF
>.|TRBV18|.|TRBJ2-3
TGTGCCAGCTCACCACCGAGCAAGTTATTCACAGATACGCAGTATTTT
CASSPPSKLFTDTQYF
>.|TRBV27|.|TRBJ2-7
TGTGCCAGCAGTGACAGGCTTGGTCACGAGCAGTACTTC
CASSDRLGHEQYF
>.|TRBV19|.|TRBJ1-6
TGTGCCAGTGGTCCGTCAGGGTTGACCCTCCACTTT
CASGPSGLTLHF
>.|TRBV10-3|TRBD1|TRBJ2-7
TGTGCCATCAGAACCGGGACAGAGAACGAGCAGTACTTC
CAIRTGTENEQYF
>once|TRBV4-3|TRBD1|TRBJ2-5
TGCGCCAGCAGCCAGGGGACAGGGGGTCGGGAGACCCAGTACTTC
CASSQGTGGRETQYF
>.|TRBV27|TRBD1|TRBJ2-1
TGTGCCAGCAGCCCCTCCGGGACAGGGAGAGAGCAGTTCTTC
CASSPSGTGREQFF
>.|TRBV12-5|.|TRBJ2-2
TGTGCTAGTGGTTTGGTACTCTCGCAATACACCGGGGAGCTGTTTTTT
CASGLVLSQYTGELFF
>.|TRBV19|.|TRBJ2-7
TGTGCCAGTAGTATCGGGGGCGAGCAGTACTTC
CASSIGGEQYF
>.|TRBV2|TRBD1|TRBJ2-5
TGTGCCAGCAGTGAAGTGGAAGCTACGAAACAGGGGGTGGAGGTAAGGGAGACCCAGTACTTC
CASSEVEATKQGVEVRETQYF
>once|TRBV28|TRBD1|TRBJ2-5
TGTGCCAGCAGTTTAAGAGTGATGACAGGGGGCAGAGCAGTGTACTTC
CASSLRVMTGGRAVYF
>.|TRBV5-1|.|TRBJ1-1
TGCGCCAGCAGTGAACGAGGATCGGGCACTGAAGCTTTCTTT
CASSERGSGTEAFF
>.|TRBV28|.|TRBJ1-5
TGTGCCAGCAGTTTCGGGTCGAGGGCGGTTATTAGCAATCAGCCCCAGCATTTT
CASSFGSRAVISNQPQHF
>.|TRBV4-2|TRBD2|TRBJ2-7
TGTGCCAGCAGCCAAGTGGCGGGAGCGTTCGAGCAGTACTTC
CASSQVAGAFEQYF
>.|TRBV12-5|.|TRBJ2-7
TGTGCTAGTGGTTTGGTACTGGACAAACCCTACGAGCAGTACTTC
CASGLVLDKPYEQYF